Listed below are T cell receptor beta chains from one sample, sequenced in a study of T cells after yellow fever vaccination. TCRdb redid the calling of the 5' RACE reads with MiXCR, one entry per CDR3 protein. The table shows 35,000 to 55,000 distinct CDR3 sequences, with more than 6% occurring only once. The source was PBMCs, either bulk or a sorted T-cell subset (CD4+, CD8+, memory, or dextramer-sorted; not recorded which), collected 45 days after the yellow fever booster vaccination. Receptors were obtained from a man aged 25 to 40 who received the YFV17D yellow fever vaccine. CDR3s include the opening cysteine and the closing phenylalanine or tryptophan. Fields, in order: clone size, J gene, V gene, CDR3 protein. Clone size is not always given. Where it is, it says once, few, many or a class for expanded clones.

. | TRBJ1-3 | TRBV5-5 | CASSRSTENTIYF
few | TRBJ2-1 | TRBV20-1 | CSVGSSTYNEQFF
few | TRBJ1-2 | TRBV12-3/TRBV12-4 | CASSLTGKGYYGYTF
many | TRBJ2-1 | TRBV11-3 | CASSQGLPGDEQFF
many | TRBJ2-5 | TRBV19 | CASSELAGAGETQYF
many | TRBJ2-1 | TRBV7-2 | CASIQDRYNEQFF
many | TRBJ2-1 | TRBV7-9 | CASSLGGSNEQFF
few | TRBJ1-4 | TRBV20-1 | CSAAVVPNEKLFF
many | TRBJ2-7 | TRBV2 | CASSVYEQYF
many | TRBJ2-3 | TRBV5-1 | CASSSDYPTDTQYF
many | TRBJ2-5 | TRBV5-5 | CASSSTSGSGRETQYF
. | TRBJ2-1 | TRBV19 | CASSSSVREQFF
few | TRBJ2-7 | TRBV11-2 | CASSLDAGGLFYEQYF
many | TRBJ2-1 | TRBV15 | CATSREGYNEQFF
few | TRBJ2-3 | TRBV24-1 | CATSDSPSGTITDTQYF
many | TRBJ2-4 | TRBV6-1 | CASSESDRNIQYF
many | TRBJ2-3 | TRBV30 | CAWSPSLDTQYF
many | TRBJ2-5 | TRBV29-1 | CSALTSGSGGTQYF
few | TRBJ1-1 | TRBV29-1 | CSVDAGLLEGEAFF
. | TRBJ1-6 | TRBV7-9 | CASSLDRGNSPLHF
medium-sized | TRBJ2-1 | TRBV10-2 | CASSERRAEEQFF
many | TRBJ2-3 | TRBV7-2 | CASSPARASGTQYF
many | TRBJ2-1 | TRBV7-8 | CASSLVRASGRLSSYNEQFF
. | TRBJ2-7 | TRBV11-2 | CASSPLAARQGNSYEQYF
many | TRBJ1-1 | TRBV7-2 | CASSTRGGGFTEAFF
few | TRBJ2-2 | TRBV10-1 | CASSESTRGSGGELFF
few | TRBJ2-7 | TRBV3-1 | CASSQESRAGQYF
. | TRBJ2-6 | TRBV12-3/TRBV12-4 | CASSPGQGRSGANVLTF
many | TRBJ2-3 | TRBV10-2 | CASRKTGSLFGDTQYF
. | TRBJ2-7 | TRBV27 | CASSLSARLVGHEQYF
many | TRBJ2-7 | TRBV5-1 | CASLPTTSGVYYEQYF
many | TRBJ2-1 | TRBV3-1 | CASSQDHGSFNEQFF
many | TRBJ1-5 | TRBV29-1 | CSVGQARGEPQHF
many | TRBJ2-2 | TRBV20-1 | CSARTGGRNTGELFF
few | TRBJ2-5 | TRBV6-5 | CASSYGQGLETQYF
many | TRBJ2-2 | TRBV28 | CASSSGSNTGELFF
many | TRBJ2-3 | TRBV6-5 | CASSYGELNTQYF
many | TRBJ1-2 | TRBV5-1 | CASSFLINDGYTF
few | TRBJ2-3 | TRBV5-6 | CASSGAGNTQYF
. | TRBJ2-5 | TRBV30 | CAWSFRKETQYF
few | TRBJ2-3 | TRBV24-1 | CATSEAGQITDTQYF
few | TRBJ2-4 | TRBV4-1 | CASSQIIPRGRQINIQYF
. | TRBJ2-5 | TRBV4-2 | CASSPGGGLETQYF
many | TRBJ2-2 | TRBV20-1 | CSSKVGHTGELFF
many | TRBJ2-1 | TRBV7-9 | CASSFGTGWANEQFF
. | TRBJ2-1 | TRBV4-2 | CASSQEAGSSPWDDF